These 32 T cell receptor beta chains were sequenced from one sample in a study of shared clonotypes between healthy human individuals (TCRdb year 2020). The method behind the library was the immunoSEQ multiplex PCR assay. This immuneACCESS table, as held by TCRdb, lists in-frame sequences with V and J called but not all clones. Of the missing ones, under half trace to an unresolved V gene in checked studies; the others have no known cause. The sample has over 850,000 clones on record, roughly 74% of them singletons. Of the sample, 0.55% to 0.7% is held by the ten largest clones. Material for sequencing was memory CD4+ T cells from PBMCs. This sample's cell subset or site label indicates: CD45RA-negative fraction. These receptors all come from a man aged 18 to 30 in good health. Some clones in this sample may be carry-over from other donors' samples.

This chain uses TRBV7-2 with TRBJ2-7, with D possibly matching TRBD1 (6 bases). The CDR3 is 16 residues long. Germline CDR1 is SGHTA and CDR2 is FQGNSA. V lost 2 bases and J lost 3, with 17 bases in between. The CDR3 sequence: CASSLYGRTEGYEQYF. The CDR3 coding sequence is TGTGCCAGCAGCTTATACGGAAGGACAGAAGGCTACGAGCAGTACTTC.

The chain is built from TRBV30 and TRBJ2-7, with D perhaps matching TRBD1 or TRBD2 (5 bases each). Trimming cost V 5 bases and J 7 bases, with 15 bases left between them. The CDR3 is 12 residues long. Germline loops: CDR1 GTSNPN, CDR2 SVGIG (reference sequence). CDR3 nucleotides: TGTGCCTGGGGTCAGAGATGGGGGGAGCAGTACTTC. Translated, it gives CAWGQRWGEQYF.

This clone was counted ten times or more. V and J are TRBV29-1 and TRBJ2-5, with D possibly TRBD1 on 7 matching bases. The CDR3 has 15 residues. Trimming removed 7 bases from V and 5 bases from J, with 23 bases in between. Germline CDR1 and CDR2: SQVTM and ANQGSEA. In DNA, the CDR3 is TGCAGCGCCCTAGAAGGGGGGACAGCGGTGGAGACCCAGTACTTC. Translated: CSALEGGTAVETQYF.

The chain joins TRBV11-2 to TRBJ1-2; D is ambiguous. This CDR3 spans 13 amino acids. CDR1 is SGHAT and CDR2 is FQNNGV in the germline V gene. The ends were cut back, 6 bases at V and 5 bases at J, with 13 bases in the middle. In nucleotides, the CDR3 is TGTGCCAGCAGAGGACCAGTGATTTATGGCTACACCTTC. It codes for CASRGPVIYGYTF.

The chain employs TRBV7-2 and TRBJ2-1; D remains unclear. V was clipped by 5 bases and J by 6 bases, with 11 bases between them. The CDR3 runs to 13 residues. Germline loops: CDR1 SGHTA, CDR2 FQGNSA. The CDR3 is CASSTQTGNEQFF. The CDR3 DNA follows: TGTGCCAGCAGCACCCAGACTGGCAATGAGCAGTTCTTC.

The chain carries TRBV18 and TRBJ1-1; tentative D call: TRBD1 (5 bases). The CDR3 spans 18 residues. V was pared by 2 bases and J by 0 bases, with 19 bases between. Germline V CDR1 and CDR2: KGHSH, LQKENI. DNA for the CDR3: TGTGCCAGCTCACCAGCCCGTGGGGGAGGGCTTTTGAACACTGAAGCTTTCTTT. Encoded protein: CASSPARGGGLLNTEAFF. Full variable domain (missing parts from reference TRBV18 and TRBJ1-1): NAGVMQNPRHLVRRRGQEARLRCSPMKGHSHVYWYRQLPEEGLKFMVYLQKENIIDESGMPKERFSAEFPKEGPSILRIQQVVRGDSAAYFCASSPARGGGLLNTEAFFGQGTRLTVV.

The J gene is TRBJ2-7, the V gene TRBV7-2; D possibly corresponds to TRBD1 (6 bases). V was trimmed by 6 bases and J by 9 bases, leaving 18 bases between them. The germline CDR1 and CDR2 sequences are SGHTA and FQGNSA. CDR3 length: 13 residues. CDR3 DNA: TGTGCCAGCAGGGCTACAGGGCGAGCGGTGCAGTACTTC. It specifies CASRATGRAVQYF.

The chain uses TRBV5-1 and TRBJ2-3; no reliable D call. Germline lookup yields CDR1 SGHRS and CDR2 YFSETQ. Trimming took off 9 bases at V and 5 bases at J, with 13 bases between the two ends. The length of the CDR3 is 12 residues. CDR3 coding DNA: TGCGCCACCCGATCGGATGGAGATACGCAGTATTTT. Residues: CATRSDGDTQYF.

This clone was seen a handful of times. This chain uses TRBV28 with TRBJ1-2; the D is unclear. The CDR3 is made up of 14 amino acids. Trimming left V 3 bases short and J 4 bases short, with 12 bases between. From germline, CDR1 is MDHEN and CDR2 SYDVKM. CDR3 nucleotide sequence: TGTGCCAGCAGTTTGCGGGTGCACAGCTATGGCTACACCTTC. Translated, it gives CASSLRVHSYGYTF.

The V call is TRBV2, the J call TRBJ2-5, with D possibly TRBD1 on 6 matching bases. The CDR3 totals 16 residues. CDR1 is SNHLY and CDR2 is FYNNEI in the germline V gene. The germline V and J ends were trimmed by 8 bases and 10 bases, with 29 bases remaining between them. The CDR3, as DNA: TGTGCCAGCTTCCCCCGTGGGGGCAGGGTGGGTACGGGCCAGTACTTC. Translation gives CASFPRGGRVGTGQYF. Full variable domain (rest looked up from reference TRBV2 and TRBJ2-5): EPEVTQTPSHQVTQMGQEVILRCVPISNHLYFYWYRQILGQKVEFLVSFYNNEISEKSEIFDDQFSVERPDGSNFTLKIRSTKLEDSAMYFCASFPRGGRVGTGQYFGPGTRLLVL.

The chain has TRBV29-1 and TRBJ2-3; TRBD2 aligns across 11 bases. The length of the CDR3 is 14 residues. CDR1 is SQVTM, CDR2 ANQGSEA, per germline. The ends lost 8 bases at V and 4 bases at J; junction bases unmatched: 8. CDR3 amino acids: CSNRLAGFSDTQYF. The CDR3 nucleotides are TGCAGCAACCGACTAGCGGGATTTTCAGATACGCAGTATTTT.

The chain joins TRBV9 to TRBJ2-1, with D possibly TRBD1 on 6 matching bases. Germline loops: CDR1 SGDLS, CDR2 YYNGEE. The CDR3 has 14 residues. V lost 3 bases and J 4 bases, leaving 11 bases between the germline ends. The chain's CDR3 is CASSAGRGYNEQFF. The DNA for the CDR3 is TGTGCCAGCAGCGCGGGTAGGGGGTACAATGAGCAGTTCTTC.

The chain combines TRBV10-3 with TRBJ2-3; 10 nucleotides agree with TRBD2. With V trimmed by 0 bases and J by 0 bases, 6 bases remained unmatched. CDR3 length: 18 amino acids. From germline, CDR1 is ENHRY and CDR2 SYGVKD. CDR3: CAISESRASGSSTDTQYF. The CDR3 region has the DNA TGTGCCATCAGTGAGTCGCGGGCTAGCGGGAGTAGCACAGATACGCAGTATTTT.

CDR3 sequence reads: CASSLGQGPRHEQYF. CDR3 DNA: TGTGCCAGCAGCTTAGGACAGGGGCCGCGGCACGAGCAGTACTTC. J is TRBJ2-5 and V is TRBV11-2; 8 nucleotides align to TRBD1. TRBJ2-7 matches the DNA end more closely, so the J call is doubtful. The CDR3 runs to 15 residues. The V gene's germline CDR1 is SGHAT and CDR2 FQNNGV.

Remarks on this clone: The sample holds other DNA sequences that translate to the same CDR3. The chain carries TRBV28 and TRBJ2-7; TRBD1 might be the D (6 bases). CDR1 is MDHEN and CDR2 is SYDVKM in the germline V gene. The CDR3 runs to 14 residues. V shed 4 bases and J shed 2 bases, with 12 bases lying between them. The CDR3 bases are TGTGCCAGCAGTTCCCCGACAGGCACCTACGAGCAGTACTTC. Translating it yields CASSSPTGTYEQYF.

The CDR3 bases are TGTGCCTGTACGAGTATTTCCATTGTCAATGAGCAGTTCTTC. This translates into CACTSISIVNEQFF. The V and J genes are TRBV30 and TRBJ2-1; no clear D. This CDR3 comprises 14 residues. V was pared by 6 bases and J by 6 bases, with 18 bases between. From germline, CDR1 is GTSNPN and CDR2 SVGIG (reference sequence).

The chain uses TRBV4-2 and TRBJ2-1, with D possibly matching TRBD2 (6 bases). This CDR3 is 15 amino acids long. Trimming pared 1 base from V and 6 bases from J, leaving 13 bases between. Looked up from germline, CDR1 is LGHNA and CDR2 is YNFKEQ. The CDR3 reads CASSQGRERLNEQFF. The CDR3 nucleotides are TGTGCCAGCAGCCAAGGGCGGGAACGCCTCAATGAGCAGTTCTTC.

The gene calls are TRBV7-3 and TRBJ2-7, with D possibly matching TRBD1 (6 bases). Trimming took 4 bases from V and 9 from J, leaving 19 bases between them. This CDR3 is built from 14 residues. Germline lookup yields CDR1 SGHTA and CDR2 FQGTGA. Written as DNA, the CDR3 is TGTGCCAGCAGCTCCGGACAGCTCCTATCGGGGCAGTACTTC. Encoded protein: CASSSGQLLSGQYF.

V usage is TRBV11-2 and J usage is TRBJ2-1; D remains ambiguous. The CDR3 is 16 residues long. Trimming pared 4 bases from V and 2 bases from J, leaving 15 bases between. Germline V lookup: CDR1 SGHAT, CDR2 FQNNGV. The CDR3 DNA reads TGTGCCAGCAGCTCTTGGGGTGACTTTCCCTACAATGAGCAGTTCTTC. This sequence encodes CASSSWGDFPYNEQFF.

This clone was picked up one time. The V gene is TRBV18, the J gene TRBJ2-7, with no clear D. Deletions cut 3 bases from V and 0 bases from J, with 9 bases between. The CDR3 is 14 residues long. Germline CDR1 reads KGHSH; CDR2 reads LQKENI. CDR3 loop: CASSPQHSSYEQYF. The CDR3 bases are TGTGCCAGCTCACCGCAACATAGCTCCTACGAGCAGTACTTC. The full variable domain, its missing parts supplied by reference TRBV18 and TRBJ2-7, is NAGVMQNPRHLVRRRGQEARLRCSPMKGHSHVYWYRQLPEEGLKFMVYLQKENIIDESGMPKERFSAEFPKEGPSILRIQQVVRGDSAAYFCASSPQHSSYEQYFGPGTRLTVT.

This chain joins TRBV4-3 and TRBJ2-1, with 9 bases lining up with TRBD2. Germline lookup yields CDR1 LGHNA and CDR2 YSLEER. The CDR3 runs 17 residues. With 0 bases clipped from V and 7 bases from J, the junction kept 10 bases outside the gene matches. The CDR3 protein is CASSQDHLAGWGNEQFF. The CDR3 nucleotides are TGCGCCAGCAGCCAAGATCATCTAGCGGGGTGGGGTAATGAGCAGTTCTTC.

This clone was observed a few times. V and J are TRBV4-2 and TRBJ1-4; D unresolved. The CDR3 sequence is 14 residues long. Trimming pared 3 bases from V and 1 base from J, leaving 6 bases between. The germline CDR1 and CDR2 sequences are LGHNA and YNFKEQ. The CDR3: CASSQSGTNEKLFF. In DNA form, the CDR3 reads TGTGCCAGCAGCCAGAGCGGAACTAATGAAAAACTGTTTTTT.

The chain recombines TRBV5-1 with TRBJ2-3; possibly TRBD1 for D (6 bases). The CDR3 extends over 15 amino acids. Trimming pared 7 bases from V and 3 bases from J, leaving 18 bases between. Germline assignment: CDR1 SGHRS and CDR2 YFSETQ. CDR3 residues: CASALMTGGTDTQYF. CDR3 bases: TGCGCCAGCGCCTTAATGACAGGTGGGACAGATACGCAGTATTTT.

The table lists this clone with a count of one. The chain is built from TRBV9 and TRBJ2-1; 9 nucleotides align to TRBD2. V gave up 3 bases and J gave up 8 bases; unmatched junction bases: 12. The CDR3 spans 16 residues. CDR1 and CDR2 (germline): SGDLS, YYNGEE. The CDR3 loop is CASSAHGSGSIYEQFF. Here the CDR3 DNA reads TGTGCCAGCAGCGCTCATGGTAGCGGGAGCATTTATGAGCAGTTCTTC.

In DNA form, the CDR3 reads TGTGCCAGCAGCCAACGGACCCCGGGACCCAATGAAAAACTGTTTTTT. Protein: CASSQRTPGPNEKLFF. The chain recombines TRBV14 with TRBJ1-4, with a tentative D call TRBD1 (5 bases). CDR3 length: 16 amino acids. V lost 2 bases to trimming and J lost 5 bases, with 15 bases between them. Germline-derived CDR1 and CDR2 are SGHDN and FVKESK. Full variable domain (rest looked up from reference TRBV14 and TRBJ1-4): EAGVTQFPSHSVIEKGQTVTLRCDPISGHDNLYWYRRVMGKEIKFLLHFVKESKQDESGMPNNRFLAERTGGTYSTLKVQPAELEDSGVYFCASSQRTPGPNEKLFFGSGTQLSVL.

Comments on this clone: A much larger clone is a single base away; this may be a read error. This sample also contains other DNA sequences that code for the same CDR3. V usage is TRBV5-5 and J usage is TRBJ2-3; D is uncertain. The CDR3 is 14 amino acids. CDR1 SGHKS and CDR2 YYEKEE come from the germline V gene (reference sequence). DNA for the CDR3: TGTGCCAGCAGCTTGGAGGGATACACAGATACGCAGTACTTT. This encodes CASSLEGYTDTQYF.

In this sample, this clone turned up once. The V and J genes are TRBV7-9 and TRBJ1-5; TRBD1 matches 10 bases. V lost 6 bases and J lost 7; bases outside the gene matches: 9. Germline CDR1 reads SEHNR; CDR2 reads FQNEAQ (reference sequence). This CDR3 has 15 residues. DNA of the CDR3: TGTGCCAGCAGTTTGAACCGGGACAGGGGACAGCCCCAGCATTTT. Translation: CASSLNRDRGQPQHF.

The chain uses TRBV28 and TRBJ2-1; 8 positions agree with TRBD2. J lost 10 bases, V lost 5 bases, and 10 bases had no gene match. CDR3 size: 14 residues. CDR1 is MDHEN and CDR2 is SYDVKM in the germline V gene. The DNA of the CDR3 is TGTGCCAGCAGTCTTATTGGGGGACTAGGGGAGCAGTTCTTC. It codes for CASSLIGGLGEQFF.

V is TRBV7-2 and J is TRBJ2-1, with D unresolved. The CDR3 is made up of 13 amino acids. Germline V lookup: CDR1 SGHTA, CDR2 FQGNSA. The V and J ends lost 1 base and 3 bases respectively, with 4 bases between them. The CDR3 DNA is TGTGCCAGCAGCTTAGGGATCTACAATGAGCAGTTCTTC. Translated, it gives CASSLGIYNEQFF.

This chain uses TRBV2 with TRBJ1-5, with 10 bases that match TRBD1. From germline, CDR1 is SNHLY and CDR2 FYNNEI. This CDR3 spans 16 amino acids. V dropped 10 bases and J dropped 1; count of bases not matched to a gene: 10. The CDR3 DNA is TGTGCCATCGGGACAGGGGTAATAGGGAGCAATCAGCCCCAGCATTTT. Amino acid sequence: CAIGTGVIGSNQPQHF.

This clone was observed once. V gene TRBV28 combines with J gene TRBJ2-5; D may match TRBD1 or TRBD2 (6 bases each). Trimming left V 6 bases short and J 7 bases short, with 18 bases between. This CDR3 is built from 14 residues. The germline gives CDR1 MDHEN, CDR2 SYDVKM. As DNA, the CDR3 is TGTGCCAGCAGCCCCGGTTGGGGGGCGAGGACCCAGTACTTC. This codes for CASSPGWGARTQYF.

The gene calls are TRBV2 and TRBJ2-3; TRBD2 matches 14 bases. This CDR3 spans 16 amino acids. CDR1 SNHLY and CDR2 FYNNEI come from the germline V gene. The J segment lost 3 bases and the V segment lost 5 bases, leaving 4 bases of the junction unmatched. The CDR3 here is CASSPGTSGSTDTQYF. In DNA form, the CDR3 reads TGTGCCAGCAGTCCCGGGACTAGCGGGAGTACAGATACGCAGTATTTT.